A selection of T cell receptor beta chains follows, all from one sample in a study of identical twins. TCRdb recomputed calls from the 5' RACE reads with MiXCR, one row per CDR3 protein. The top ten clones hold about 0.27% of a sample with 1.5 million to 2 million distinct CDR3 sequences, 32% of them seen once. The sequenced material came from cord blood. The receptor source for this set is a newborn girl in good health. The CDR3 runs from the conserved cysteine through the conserved F or W. Fields, in order: V gene, D gene, clone size, J gene, CDR3 protein, CDR3 DNA. D genes are given only for firm matches. Clone size, where shown, is once, few, many, or a class for clones that have expanded.

TRBV5-1,-,once,TRBJ1-5,CASSLSESYSNQPQHF,TGCGCCAGCAGCTTGTCAGAGAGTTATAGCAATCAGCCCCAGCATTTT
TRBV20-1,-,once,TRBJ1-5,CSARRDGAQPQHF,TGCAGTGCTAGAAGGGATGGGGCTCAGCCCCAGCATTTT
TRBV12-3/TRBV12-4,-,-,TRBJ1-1,CASSFYVRTANTEAFF,TGTGCCAGCAGTTTTTATGTTAGGACGGCGAACACTGAAGCTTTCTTT
TRBV20-1,TRBD2,few,TRBJ2-7,CSARSGRGSYEQYF,TGCAGTGCTAGAAGCGGGAGAGGGTCCTACGAGCAGTACTTC
TRBV27,TRBD1,-,TRBJ1-5,CASSLKGQLHSNQPQHF,TGTGCCAGCAGCCTTAAGGGACAGCTTCATAGCAATCAGCCCCAGCATTTT
TRBV11-1,-,once,TRBJ1-3,CASSLRQAYSGNTIYF,TGTGCCAGCAGCCTTCGACAGGCTTACTCTGGAAACACCATATATTTT
TRBV20-1,-,-,TRBJ1-2,CSAREGGGDYGYTF,TGCAGTGCTAGAGAAGGAGGGGGTGACTATGGCTACACCTTC
TRBV11-3,TRBD1,-,TRBJ2-2,CASSLDHWTGNTGELFF,TGTGCCAGCAGCTTAGATCACTGGACAGGGAATACCGGGGAGCTGTTTTTT
TRBV12-3/TRBV12-4,-,-,TRBJ1-4,CASSLPRTKLFF,TGTGCCAGCAGTCTACCCCGGACAAAACTGTTTTTT
TRBV24-1,-,-,TRBJ2-7,CATSGEYEQYF,TGTGCCACCAGTGGGGAATACGAGCAGTACTTC
TRBV4-1,TRBD1,many,TRBJ2-4,CASSQGRQGSRAKNIQYF,TGCGCCAGCAGCCAAGGACGACAGGGTAGTAGGGCCAAAAACATTCAGTACTTC
TRBV6-5,-,-,TRBJ1-2,CASSYSYRDYGYTF,TGTGCCAGCAGTTACTCGTACAGGGACTATGGCTACACCTTC
TRBV20-1,-,few,TRBJ2-5,CSAPNPGQRGETQYF,TGCAGTGCTCCAAACCCGGGACAACGGGGGGAGACCCAGTACTTC
TRBV20-1,-,-,TRBJ1-1,CSARKQMNTEAFF,TGCAGTGCTAGAAAGCAGATGAACACTGAAGCTTTCTTT
TRBV12-3/TRBV12-4,-,many,TRBJ1-1,CASSKGRGAFF,TGTGCCAGCAGTAAGGGGCGCGGAGCTTTCTTT
TRBV5-1,TRBD2,-,TRBJ2-1,CASSSQMSGRPNEQFF,TGCGCCAGCAGCTCCCAGATGAGCGGGAGGCCAAATGAGCAGTTCTTC
TRBV7-2,TRBD2,-,TRBJ2-7,CASSLGRLLAGYEQYF,TGTGCCAGCAGCTTAGGAAGGCTTCTAGCGGGCTACGAGCAGTACTTC
TRBV20-1,TRBD2,once,TRBJ2-7,CSARDAVAGTTYEQYF,TGCAGTGCTAGAGATGCGGTAGCGGGGACTACCTACGAGCAGTACTTC
TRBV20-1,-,-,TRBJ1-2,CSARADIQGLYGYTF,TGCAGTGCTAGAGCTGATATTCAGGGTCTCTATGGCTACACCTTC
TRBV27,-,-,TRBJ2-1,CASSLFPYNGQFF,TGTGCCAGCAGTTTATTCCCCTACAATGGGCAGTTCTTC